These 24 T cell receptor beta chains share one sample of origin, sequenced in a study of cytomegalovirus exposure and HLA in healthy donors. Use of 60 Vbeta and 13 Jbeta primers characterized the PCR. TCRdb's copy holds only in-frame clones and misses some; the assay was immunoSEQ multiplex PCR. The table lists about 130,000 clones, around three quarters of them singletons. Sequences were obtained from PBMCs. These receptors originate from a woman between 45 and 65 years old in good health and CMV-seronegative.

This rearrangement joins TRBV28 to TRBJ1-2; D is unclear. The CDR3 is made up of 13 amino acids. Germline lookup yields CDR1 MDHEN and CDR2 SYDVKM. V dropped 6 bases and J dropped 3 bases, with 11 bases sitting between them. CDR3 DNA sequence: TGTGCCAGCAGACCTACAGCTGACTATGGCTACACCTTC. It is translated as CASRPTADYGYTF.

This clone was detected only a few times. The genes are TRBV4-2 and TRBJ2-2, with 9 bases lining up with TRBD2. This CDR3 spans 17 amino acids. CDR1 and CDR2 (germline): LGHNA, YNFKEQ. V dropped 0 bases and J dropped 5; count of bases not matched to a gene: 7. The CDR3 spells CASSQEGGGRGTGELFF. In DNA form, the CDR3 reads TGTGCCAGCAGCCAAGAAGGGGGCGGGAGGGGAACCGGGGAGCTGTTTTTT.

The CDR3 sequence: CASSQRQGSGYTF. The CDR3 coding sequence is TGTGCCAGCAGTCAAAGACAGGGCTCGGGCTACACCTTC. The gene calls are TRBV27 and TRBJ1-2; 7 bases fit TRBD1. Trimming cost V 5 bases and J 8 bases; bases outside gene matches: 8. This CDR3 has 13 amino acids. Germline V gene data show CDR1 as MNHEY and CDR2 as SMNVEV (reference sequence).

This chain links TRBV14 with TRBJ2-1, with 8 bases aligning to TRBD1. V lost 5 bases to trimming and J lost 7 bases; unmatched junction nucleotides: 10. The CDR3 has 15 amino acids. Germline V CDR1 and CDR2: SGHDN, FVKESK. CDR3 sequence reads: CASSYDRGSRNEQFF. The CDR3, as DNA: TGTGCCAGCAGCTATGACAGGGGATCTAGGAATGAGCAGTTCTTC.

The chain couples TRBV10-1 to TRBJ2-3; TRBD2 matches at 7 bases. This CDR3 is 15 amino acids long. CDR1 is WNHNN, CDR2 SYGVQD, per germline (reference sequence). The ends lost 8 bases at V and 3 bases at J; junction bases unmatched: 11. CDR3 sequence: CASEAEGGRTDTQYF. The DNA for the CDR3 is TGCGCCAGCGAGGCGGAGGGAGGGAGGACAGATACGCAGTATTTT.

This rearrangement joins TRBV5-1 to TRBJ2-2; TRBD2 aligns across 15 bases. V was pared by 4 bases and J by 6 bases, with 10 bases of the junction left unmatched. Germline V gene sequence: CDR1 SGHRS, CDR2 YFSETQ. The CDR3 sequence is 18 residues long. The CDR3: CASSQGGTSGRPSGELFF. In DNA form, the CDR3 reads TGCGCCAGCAGCCAAGGGGGGACTAGCGGGAGGCCCTCCGGGGAGCTGTTTTTT. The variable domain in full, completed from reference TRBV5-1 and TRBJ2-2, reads KAGVTQTPRYLIKTRGQQVTLSCSPISGHRSVSWYQQTPGQGLQFLFEYFSETQRNKGNFPGRFSGRQFSNSRSEMNVSTLELGDSALYLCASSQGGTSGRPSGELFFGEGSRLTVL.

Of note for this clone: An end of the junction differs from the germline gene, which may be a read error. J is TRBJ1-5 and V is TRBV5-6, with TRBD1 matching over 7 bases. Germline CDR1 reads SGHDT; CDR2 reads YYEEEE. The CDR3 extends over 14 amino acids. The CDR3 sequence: CASSLDRVNQPQNF. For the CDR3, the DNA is TGTGCCAGCAGCTTAGACAGGGTAAATCAGCCCCAGAATTTT.

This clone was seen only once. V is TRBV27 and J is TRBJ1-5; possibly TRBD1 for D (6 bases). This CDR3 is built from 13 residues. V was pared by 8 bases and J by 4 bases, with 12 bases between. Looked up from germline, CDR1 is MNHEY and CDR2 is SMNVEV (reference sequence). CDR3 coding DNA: TGTGCCAGCGGGGAAGGGGGTAATCAGCCCCAGCATTTT. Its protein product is CASGEGGNQPQHF.

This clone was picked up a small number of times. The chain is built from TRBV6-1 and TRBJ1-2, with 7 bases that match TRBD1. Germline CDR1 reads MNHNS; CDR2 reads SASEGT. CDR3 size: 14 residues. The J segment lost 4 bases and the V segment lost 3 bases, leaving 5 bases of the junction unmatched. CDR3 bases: TGTGCCAGCAGTGAGGGTGGGACAGCCTATGGCTACACCTTC. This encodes CASSEGGTAYGYTF.

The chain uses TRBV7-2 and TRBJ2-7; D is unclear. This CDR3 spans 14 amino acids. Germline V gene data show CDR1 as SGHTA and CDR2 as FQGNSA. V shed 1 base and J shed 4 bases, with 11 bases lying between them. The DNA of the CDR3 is TGTGCCAGCAGCTTAGGTCCCCGCGTGTACGAGCAGTACTTC. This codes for CASSLGPRVYEQYF.

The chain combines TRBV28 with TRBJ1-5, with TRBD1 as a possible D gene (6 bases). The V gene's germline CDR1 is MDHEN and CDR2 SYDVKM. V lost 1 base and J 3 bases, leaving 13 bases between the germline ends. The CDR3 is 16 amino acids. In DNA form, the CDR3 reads TGTGCCAGCAGTTTATTTAACAGGGTCGCCAATCAGCCCCAGCATTTT. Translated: CASSLFNRVANQPQHF.

In nucleotides, the CDR3 is TGTGCCAGCGCGATCGGACTCGATTCTGGAAACACCATATATTTT. Protein sequence: CASAIGLDSGNTIYF. The chain has TRBV9 and TRBJ1-3, with no clear D. Trimming took off 7 bases at V and 1 base at J, with 15 bases between the two ends. There are 15 residues in the CDR3. Germline lookup yields CDR1 SGDLS and CDR2 YYNGEE.

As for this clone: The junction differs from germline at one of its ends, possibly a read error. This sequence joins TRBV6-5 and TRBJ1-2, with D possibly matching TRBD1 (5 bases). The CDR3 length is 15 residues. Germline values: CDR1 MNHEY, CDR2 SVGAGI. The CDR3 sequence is CASSYSRAGNYGYPF. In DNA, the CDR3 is TGTGCCAGCAGTTACTCTCGGGCAGGGAACTATGGCTACCCCTTC.

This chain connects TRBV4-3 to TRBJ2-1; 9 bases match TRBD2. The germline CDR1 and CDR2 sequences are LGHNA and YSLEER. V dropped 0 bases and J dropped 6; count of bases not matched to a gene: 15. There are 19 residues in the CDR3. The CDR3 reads CASSQEIASGIRWGNEQFF. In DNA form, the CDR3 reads TGCGCCAGCAGCCAAGAGATCGCTAGCGGGATTCGATGGGGCAATGAGCAGTTCTTC.

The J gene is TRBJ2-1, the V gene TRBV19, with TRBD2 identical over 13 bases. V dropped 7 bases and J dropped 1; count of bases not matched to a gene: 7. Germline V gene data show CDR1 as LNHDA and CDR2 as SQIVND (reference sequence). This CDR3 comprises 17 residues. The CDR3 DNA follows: TGTGCCAGTACCGGGACTAGCGGGGATGATTCCTACAATGAGCAGTTCTTC. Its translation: CASTGTSGDDSYNEQFF.

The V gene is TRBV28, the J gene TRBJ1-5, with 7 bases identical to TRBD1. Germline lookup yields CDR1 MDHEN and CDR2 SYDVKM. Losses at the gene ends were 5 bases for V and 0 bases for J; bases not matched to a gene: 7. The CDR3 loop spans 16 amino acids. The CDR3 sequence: CASSPPRGLSNQPQHF. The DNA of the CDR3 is TGTGCCAGCAGTCCCCCAAGGGGGCTTAGCAATCAGCCCCAGCATTTT.

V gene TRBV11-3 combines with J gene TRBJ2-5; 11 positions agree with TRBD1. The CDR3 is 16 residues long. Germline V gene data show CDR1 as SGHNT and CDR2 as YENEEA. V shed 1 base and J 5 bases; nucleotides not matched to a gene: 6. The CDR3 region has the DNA TGTGCCAGCAGCTTAGGTGGGACAGGGGGAATGGAGACCCAGTACTTC. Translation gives CASSLGGTGGMETQYF.

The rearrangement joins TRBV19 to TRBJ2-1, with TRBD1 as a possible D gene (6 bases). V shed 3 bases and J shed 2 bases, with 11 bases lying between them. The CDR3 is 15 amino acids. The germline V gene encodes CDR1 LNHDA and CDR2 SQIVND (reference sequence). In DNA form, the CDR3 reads TGTGCCAGTAGTATCCAGGGGACCCCCTACAATGAGCAGTTCTTC. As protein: CASSIQGTPYNEQFF.

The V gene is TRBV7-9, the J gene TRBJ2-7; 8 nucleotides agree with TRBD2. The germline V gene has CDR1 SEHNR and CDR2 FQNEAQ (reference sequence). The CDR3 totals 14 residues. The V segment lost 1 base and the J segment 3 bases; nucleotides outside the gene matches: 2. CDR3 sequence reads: CASSLGGGHYEQYV. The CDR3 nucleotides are TGTGCCAGCAGCTTAGGCGGGGGGCACTACGAGCAGTACGTC.

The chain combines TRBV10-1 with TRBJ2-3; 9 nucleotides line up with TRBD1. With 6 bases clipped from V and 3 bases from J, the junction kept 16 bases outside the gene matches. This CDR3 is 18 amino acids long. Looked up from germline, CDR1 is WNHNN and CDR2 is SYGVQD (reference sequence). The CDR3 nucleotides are TGCGCCAGCAGGGAAACGAGGGGGGGGACAGGGAGGACAGATACGCAGTATTTT. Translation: CASRETRGGTGRTDTQYF.

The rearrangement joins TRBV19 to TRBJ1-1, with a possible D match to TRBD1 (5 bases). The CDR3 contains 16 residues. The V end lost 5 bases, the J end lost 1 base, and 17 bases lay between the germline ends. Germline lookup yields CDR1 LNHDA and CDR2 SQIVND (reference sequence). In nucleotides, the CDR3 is TGTGCCAGTAGTGCGAGGGGAGGGCTGTCGAACACTGAAGCTTTCTTT. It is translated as CASSARGGLSNTEAFF.

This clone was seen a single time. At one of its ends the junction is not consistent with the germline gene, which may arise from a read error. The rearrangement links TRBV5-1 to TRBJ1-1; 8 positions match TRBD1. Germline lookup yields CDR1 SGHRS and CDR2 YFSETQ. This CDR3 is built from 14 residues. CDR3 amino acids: CASSLRQGNPEAFF. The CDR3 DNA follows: TGCGCCAGCAGCTTGCGACAGGGGAACCCTGAAGCTTTCTTT.

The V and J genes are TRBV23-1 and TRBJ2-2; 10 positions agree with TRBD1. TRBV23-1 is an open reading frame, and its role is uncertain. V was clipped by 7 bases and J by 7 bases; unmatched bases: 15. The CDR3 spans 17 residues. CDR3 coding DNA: TGCGCCAGCAAGACGGGACAGGGGACTAGGTGTGTCGGGGAGCTGTTTTTT. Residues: CASKTGQGTRCVGELFF.

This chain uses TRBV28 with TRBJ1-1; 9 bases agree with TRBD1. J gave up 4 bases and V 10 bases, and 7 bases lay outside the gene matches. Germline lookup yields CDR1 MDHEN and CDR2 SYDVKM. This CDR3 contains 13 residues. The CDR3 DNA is TGTGCCATAGGGACAGGGCTGGGCACTGAAGCTTTCTTT. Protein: CAIGTGLGTEAFF.